The 25 T cell receptor beta chains given below trace back to one sample, sequenced in a study of cytomegalovirus exposure and HLA in healthy donors. The PCR used 60 Vbeta and 13 Jbeta primers. Profiling relied on immunoSEQ multiplex PCR, and the TCRdb table lists in-frame clones only, not all of them. Of 100,000 to 150,000 clones detected, 65% to 90% appear once; the ten largest clones hold roughly 3%. The sample consisted of PBMCs. These receptors were obtained from a woman between 18 and 29 years old in good health and CMV-seropositive.

V gene TRBV21-1 combines with J gene TRBJ1-5. TRBV21-1 is flagged as a pseudogene. The CDR3 sequence is 16 residues long. In nucleotides, the CDR3 is TGTGCCAGCAGCAAAGTGGCCGGACGGTTGGGAGAGGCCCAGCATTTT. It specifies CASSKVAGRLGEAQHF.

This clone was counted a single time. The CDR3 sequence: CAGRLAGRDTQYF. The CDR3 nucleotides read TGTGCCGGCCGACTAGCGGGGAGGGATACGCAGTATTTT. The V call is TRBV30, the J call TRBJ2-3; 11 nucleotides line up with TRBD2. V was pared by 8 bases and J by 6 bases, with 7 bases of the junction left unmatched. This CDR3 contains 13 residues. The germline gives CDR1 GTSNPN, CDR2 SVGIG (reference sequence).

V and J are TRBV18 and TRBJ2-7, with 8 bases fitting TRBD1. The CDR3 is 15 amino acids. Germline V gene lookup returns CDR1 KGHSH and CDR2 LQKENI. V shed 3 bases, J shed 1 base, and the junction held 5 bases outside the gene matches. In nucleotides, the CDR3 is TGTGCCAGCTCACCGAGGGACAGGACTTCCTACGAGCAGTACTTC. Protein product: CASSPRDRTSYEQYF.

V is TRBV7-3 and J is TRBJ2-7, with 12 bases fitting TRBD1. The CDR3 length is 15 residues. V was clipped by 5 bases and J by 5 bases; unmatched bases: 7. Germline CDR1 and CDR2: SGHTA and FQGTGA. Here the CDR3 DNA reads TGTGCCAGCAGCCCCGGGACAGGGGGCTTAAACGAGCAGTACTTC. Translating gives CASSPGTGGLNEQYF.

The CDR3 here is CASSFDRASDTQYF. Written as DNA, the CDR3 is TGTGCCAGCAGCTTTGACAGGGCCTCAGATACGCAGTATTTT. This chain joins TRBV7-9 and TRBJ2-3; 7 nucleotides align to TRBD1. Germline CDR1 and CDR2: SEHNR and FQNEAQ (reference sequence). V shed 3 bases and J 4 bases; nucleotides not matched to a gene: 4. The CDR3 sequence is 14 residues long.

CDR3 nucleotides: TGTGCCAGCAGTGAAGCGGTGGGACAGGGGGCTTGGAATGAGCAGTTCTTC. Amino acids: CASSEAVGQGAWNEQFF. The J gene is TRBJ2-1, the V gene TRBV6-1; 12 bases fit TRBD1. The CDR3 is 17 residues long. J gave up 7 bases and V 0 bases, and 7 bases lay outside the gene matches. Germline CDR1 is MNHNS and CDR2 is SASEGT.

V gene TRBV7-2 combines with J gene TRBJ2-7; D remains ambiguous. The CDR3 length is 15 residues. The V end lost 1 base, the J end lost 4 bases, and 14 bases lay between the germline ends. Germline V CDR1 and CDR2: SGHTA, FQGNSA. The CDR3 sequence is CASSLGPPIGYEQYF. CDR3 in DNA: TGTGCCAGCAGCTTAGGCCCACCCATCGGGTACGAGCAGTACTTC.

This CDR3 is CASSVGDRGLGEQYF. The CDR3 coding sequence is TGTGCCAGCAGCGTAGGAGACAGGGGGCTTGGCGAGCAGTACTTC. The chain has TRBV9 and TRBJ2-7, with 10 bases identical to TRBD1. The germline CDR1 and CDR2 sequences are SGDLS and YYNGEE. J gave up 6 bases and V 0 bases, and 6 bases lay outside the gene matches. CDR3 length: 15 amino acids.

The J gene is TRBJ2-3, the V gene TRBV20-1; D remains ambiguous. There are 10 residues in the CDR3. Trimming cost V 5 bases and J 6 bases, with 6 bases left between them. The germline V gene has CDR1 DFQATT and CDR2 SNEGSKA (reference sequence). CDR3 loop: CSAGEDTQYF. The DNA for the CDR3 is TGCAGTGCTGGTGAGGATACGCAGTATTTT.

This chain joins TRBV5-1 and TRBJ2-5, with 7 bases lining up with TRBD2. This CDR3 spans 14 amino acids. Germline V gives CDR1 SGHRS, CDR2 YFSETQ. J lost 3 bases, V lost 4 bases, and 6 bases had no gene match. The CDR3 DNA reads TGCGCCAGCAGCCCCCTGGCGGGGGAAGAGACCCAGTACTTC. Translation gives CASSPLAGEETQYF.

This sequence joins TRBV5-1 and TRBJ2-3; D remains ambiguous. The CDR3 extends over 13 amino acids. Germline values: CDR1 SGHRS, CDR2 YFSETQ. V was pared by 1 base and J by 3 bases, with 6 bases between. CDR3 nucleotides: TGCGCCAGCAGCTTGTATAGTACAGATACGCAGTATTTT. Protein: CASSLYSTDTQYF.

The chain employs TRBV4-2 and TRBJ1-4; a weak D match, TRBD1 (5 bases). The CDR3 covers 15 residues. CDR1 is LGHNA and CDR2 is YNFKEQ in the germline V gene. V shed 2 bases and J shed 6 bases, with 13 bases lying between them. In DNA form, the CDR3 reads TGTGCCAGCAGCCAATTGCCACAGGTGGATGAAAAACTGTTTTTT. Its protein product is CASSQLPQVDEKLFF.

On this clone: At one boundary the junction diverges from the germline segment, which might be a read error. This rearrangement joins TRBV7-9 to TRBJ1-6; D not resolved. Germline V gene data show CDR1 as SEHNR and CDR2 as FQNEAQ (reference sequence). CDR3 length: 17 amino acids. CDR3 nucleotides: TGTTCCAGCAGCCCGCCGCCAACTATTTCTCCGAATTCACCCCTCCACTTT. It translates to CSSSPPPTISPNSPLHF.

The genes are TRBV29-1 and TRBJ2-7; 7 bases are a match to TRBD1. The CDR3 loop spans 12 amino acids. Germline CDR1 and CDR2: SQVTM and ANQGSEA. Losses at the gene ends were 4 bases for V and 3 bases for J; bases not matched to a gene: 3. The CDR3 region has the DNA TGCAGCGTTGTCGGGACAGTCTACGAGCAGTACTTC. It is translated as CSVVGTVYEQYF.

This rearrangement joins TRBV6-1 to TRBJ1-2; D possibly corresponds to TRBD1 (5 bases). Trimming took off 4 bases at V and 3 bases at J, with 12 bases between the two ends. CDR1 is MNHNS and CDR2 is SASEGT in the germline V gene. CDR3 size: 14 residues. CDR3 coding DNA: TGTGCCAGCAGTGTGGGGGGGGAAGACTATGGCTACACCTTC. It translates to CASSVGGEDYGYTF.

The chain recombines TRBV5-6 with TRBJ2-7; possible D gene TRBD1, 6 bases. With 5 bases removed from V and 0 bases from J, the gap between germline ends came to 15 bases. The CDR3 is 15 amino acids. Germline lookup yields CDR1 SGHDT and CDR2 YYEEEE. In DNA, the CDR3 is TGTGCCAGCAGGCCGACAGGCCCCCACTCCTACGAGCAGTACTTC. It encodes CASRPTGPHSYEQYF.

V gene TRBV27 combines with J gene TRBJ1-2; D is unclear. This CDR3 region has 13 residues. Germline CDR1 is MNHEY and CDR2 is SMNVEV (reference sequence). V was cut by 2 bases and J by 4 bases, with 8 bases left in between. The CDR3 nucleotides are TGTGCCAGCAGTTTAAACTACCTCTATGGCTACACCTTC. It is translated as CASSLNYLYGYTF.

The chain has TRBV5-6 and TRBJ1-5; a weak D match, TRBD1 (5 bases). The CDR3 totals 16 residues. V lost 4 bases and J lost 2, with 16 bases in between. The V gene's germline CDR1 is SGHDT and CDR2 YYEEEE. Here the CDR3 reads CASSPRTFSGNQPQHF. The CDR3 DNA is TGTGCCAGCAGCCCACGGACATTCTCGGGCAATCAGCCCCAGCATTTT. Looking up the rest from reference TRBV5-6 and TRBJ1-5 gives the full variable domain: DAGVTQSPTHLIKTRGQQVTLRCSPKSGHDTVSWYQQALGQGPQFIFQYYEEEERQRGNFPDRFSGHQFPNYSSELNVNALLLGDSALYLCASSPRTFSGNQPQHFGDGTRLSIL.

The CDR3, as DNA: TGTGCCAGTAGTATAGTTAAGAGCGGGGGGAGCACAGATACGCAGTATTTT. Translation: CASSIVKSGGSTDTQYF. The chain links TRBV19 to TRBJ2-3; 9 nucleotides match TRBD2. The germline CDR1 and CDR2 sequences are LNHDA and SQIVND (reference sequence). The CDR3 covers 17 residues. The V and J ends lost 1 base and 0 bases, in that order; junction bases with no gene match: 5.

The rearrangement joins TRBV6-1 to TRBJ1-5; no clear D. The CDR3 runs to 16 residues. Trimming cost V 1 base and J 6 bases, with 16 bases left between them. CDR1 is MNHNS and CDR2 is SASEGT in the germline V gene. The CDR3 DNA reads TGTGCCAGCAGTGAAGATGAGGGCTCCGGAGGTCAGCCCCAGCATTTT. This gives the protein CASSEDEGSGGQPQHF.

The chain combines TRBV20-1 with TRBJ2-2; D unresolved. CDR1 and CDR2 from the germline V gene are DFQATT and SNEGSKA (reference sequence). The CDR3 is 11 residues long. V lost 3 bases to trimming and J lost 6 bases, with 5 bases between them. The CDR3 sequence: CSASRAGELFF. The CDR3, as DNA: TGCAGTGCTAGCCGGGCCGGGGAGCTGTTTTTT.

V usage is TRBV6-6 and J usage is TRBJ2-5, with D uncertain. V was pared by 5 bases and J by 0 bases, with 10 bases between. The CDR3 has 14 residues. Germline V lookup: CDR1 MNHNY, CDR2 SVGAGI (reference sequence). The CDR3 coding sequence is TGTGCCAGCAGTCCTCTAGGTTACCAAGAGACCCAGTACTTC. Residues: CASSPLGYQETQYF.

This chain connects TRBV6-5 to TRBJ1-6; weak D call: TRBD1 (5 bases). Germline V gene data show CDR1 as MNHEY and CDR2 as SVGAGI. The CDR3 runs 15 residues. V dropped 0 bases and J dropped 14 bases, with 17 bases sitting between them. This CDR3 is CASSYSSEQAPTLHF. For the CDR3, the DNA is TGTGCCAGCAGTTACTCGTCAGAACAGGCTCCTACCCTCCACTTT.

The chain employs TRBV11-2 and TRBJ2-3; TRBD2 matches 8 bases. Germline loops: CDR1 SGHAT, CDR2 FQNNGV. There are 17 residues in the CDR3. The J segment lost 2 bases and the V segment lost 1 base, leaving 8 bases of the junction unmatched. The CDR3 coding sequence is TGTGCCAGCAGCTTAGTTGGATCGGGGGGGTCCACAGATACGCAGTATTTT. Translation: CASSLVGSGGSTDTQYF.

The chain recombines TRBV28 with TRBJ1-2; 9 bases align to TRBD1. CDR3 length: 14 amino acids. Germline V lookup: CDR1 MDHEN, CDR2 SYDVKM. V was pared by 6 bases and J by 2 bases, with 4 bases of the junction left unmatched. CDR3 DNA: TGTGCCAGCAGCTCGGACAGGGGAAACTATGGCTACACCTTC. Protein sequence: CASSSDRGNYGYTF.